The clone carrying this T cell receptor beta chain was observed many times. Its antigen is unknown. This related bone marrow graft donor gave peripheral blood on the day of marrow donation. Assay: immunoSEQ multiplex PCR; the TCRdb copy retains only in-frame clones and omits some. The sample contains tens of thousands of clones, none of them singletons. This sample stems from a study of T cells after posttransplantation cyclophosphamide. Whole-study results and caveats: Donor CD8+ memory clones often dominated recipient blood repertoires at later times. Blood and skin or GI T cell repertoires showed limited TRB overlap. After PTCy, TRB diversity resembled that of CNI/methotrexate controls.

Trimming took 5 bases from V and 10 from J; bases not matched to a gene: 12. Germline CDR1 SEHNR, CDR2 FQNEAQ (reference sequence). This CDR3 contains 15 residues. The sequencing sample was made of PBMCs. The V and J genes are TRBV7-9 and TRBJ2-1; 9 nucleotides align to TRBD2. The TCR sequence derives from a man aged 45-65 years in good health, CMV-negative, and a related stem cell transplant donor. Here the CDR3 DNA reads TGTGCCAGCAGCAGAGCCGGGACTAGCCGTCCGGAGCAGTTCTTC. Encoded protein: CASSRAGTSRPEQFF.